Below, one T cell receptor (beta chain) is given with its context. Its antigen is not identified. The germline CDR1 and CDR2 sequences are SEHNR and FQNEAQ (reference sequence). The CDR3 extends over 15 amino acids. The V segment lost 5 bases and the J segment 5 bases; nucleotides outside the gene matches: 9. The data stem from a study of CD8 T cells in ankylosing spondylitis. Making use of molecular barcodes, quantitative 5'-RACE generated TCR beta libraries. TCRdb redid the calling of the 5' RACE reads with MiXCR, one entry per CDR3 protein. The table has 800,000 to 900,000 distinct CDR3 sequences, 12% seen once; the top ten hold 0.51%. Notes on the study in general: Characteristic, it appeared, of ankylosing spondylitis blood was a TCR beta motif of eight highly homologous variants.

The chain carries TRBV7-9 and TRBJ2-3; TRBD1 aligns across 8 bases. The sequenced sample consisted of blood, either unsorted or a sorted T cell fraction (not recorded which). This clonotype was sampled from a male donor with ankylosing spondylitis. CDR3 region: CASSDPRTGQDTQYF. In DNA form, the CDR3 reads TGTGCCAGCAGCGACCCCAGGACAGGGCAAGATACGCAGTATTTT.